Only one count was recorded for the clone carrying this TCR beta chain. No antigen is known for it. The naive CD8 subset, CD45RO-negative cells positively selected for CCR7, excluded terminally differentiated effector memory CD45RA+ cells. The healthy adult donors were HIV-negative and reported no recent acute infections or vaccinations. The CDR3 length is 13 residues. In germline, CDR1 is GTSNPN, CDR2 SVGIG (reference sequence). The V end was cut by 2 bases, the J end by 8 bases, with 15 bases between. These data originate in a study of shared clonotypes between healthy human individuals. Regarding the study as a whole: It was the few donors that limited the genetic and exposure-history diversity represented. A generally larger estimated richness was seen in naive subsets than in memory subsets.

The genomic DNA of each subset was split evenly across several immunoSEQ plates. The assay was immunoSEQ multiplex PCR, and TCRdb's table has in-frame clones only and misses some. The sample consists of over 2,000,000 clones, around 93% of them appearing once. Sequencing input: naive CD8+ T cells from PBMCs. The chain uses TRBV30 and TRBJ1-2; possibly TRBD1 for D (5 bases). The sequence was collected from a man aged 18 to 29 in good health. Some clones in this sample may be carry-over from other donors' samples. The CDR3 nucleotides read TGTGCCTGGAGTTGGGGCGGGGTAGGCGGCTACACCTTC. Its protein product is CAWSWGGVGGYTF.